This T cell receptor beta chain was found in a study of cytomegalovirus exposure and HLA in healthy donors. The overall study: The 110 or so validation repertoires, a later analysis reported, used the same platform as the 600 to 700 first-cohort repertoires. Study outcomes and limitations: Rarity characterized most TCR sequences, yet some public TCRs appeared in many donors. Researchers counted over 150 TCR beta chains as cytomegalovirus-associated.

Data came from immunoSEQ multiplex PCR; TCRdb stores just in-frame clones and leaves some out. The repertoire has 250,000 to 300,000 clones, nearly 90% of them found once; the top ten carry under 0.4%. This clone was seen only once. Its antigen is unidentified. The CDR3 is made up of 14 amino acids. Germline loops: CDR1 MGHRA, CDR2 YSYEKL. The trim removed 1 base at V and 8 bases at J, leaving 5 bases unmatched. The rearrangement uses TRBV4-1 and TRBJ1-2; TRBD1 aligns across 9 bases. What was sequenced was PBMCs. The TCR comes from a woman aged 18-30 years in good health and CMV-seronegative. CDR3 sequence (DNA): TGCGCCAGCAGCCAAGGCTCGGGACAGGGAGGCTACACCTTC. Its protein is CASSQGSGQGGYTF.